This T cell receptor (beta chain) was recorded in a study of cytotoxic CD8 clonotypes in ibrutinib-treated CLL. Points on this clone: No antigen is known for it.

Study results and caveats: Elevated clonality accompanied ibrutinib response, with a return toward baseline values at progression.

Data came from immunoSEQ multiplex PCR; TCRdb stores just in-frame clones and leaves some out. The sample contains 200,000 or so clones, 70% of which appear only once. This CDR3 contains 12 residues. Germline CDR1 and CDR2: MDHEN and SYDVKM. V shed 3 bases and J shed 8 bases, with 10 bases lying between them. This chain connects TRBV28 to TRBJ1-2, with a weak D call TRBD1 (5 bases). The TCR originated in a human donor with chronic lymphocytic leukemia. Sequenced here: PBMCs, sampled after 12 months of ibrutinib treatment. DNA of the CDR3: TGTGCCAGCAGTTTCACCCAGGGCGGCTACACCTTC. As protein: CASSFTQGGYTF.